A selection of T cell receptor beta chains follows, all from one sample in a study of T-cell reconstitution after alpha-beta-depleted transplantation in children. TCRdb recomputed calls from the PCR reads with MiXCR, one row per CDR3 protein. The sample shows 600,000 to 700,000 distinct CDR3 sequences, around 13% of them seen only once. Source: PBMCs, taken before TCRalphabeta/CD19-depleted stem cell transplant. The receptor set was obtained from a girl aged 2 to 9 with congenital amegakaryocytic thrombocytopenia, due to receive a stem cell transplant. Each CDR3 is given with its conserved first and last residue. Each record gives: clone size, D gene, CDR3 length, J gene, V gene, CDR3 DNA, CDR3 protein. A D gene is named only where the DNA matches it firmly. Clone size is stated in some rows and not others, as once, few, many or a class when expanded.

abundance: many
d_gene: TRBD1
len: 12
j_gene: TRBJ2-4
v_gene: TRBV20-1
CDR3nt: TGCAGTGCTAGAGCAGGGGGAAACATTCAGTACTTC
CDR3aa: CSARAGGNIQYF

abundance: many
d_gene: .
len: 13
j_gene: TRBJ1-6
v_gene: TRBV12-3/TRBV12-4
CDR3nt: TGTGCCAGCAGTTTAGAAGTTAATTCACCCCTCCACTTT
CDR3aa: CASSLEVNSPLHF

abundance: many
d_gene: .
len: 17
j_gene: TRBJ2-1
v_gene: TRBV6-5
CDR3nt: TGTGCCAGCCGTCAGGTCCCATCTCTATCCCTTTGGAATGAGCAGTTCTTC
CDR3aa: CASRQVPSLSLWNEQFF

abundance: many
d_gene: .
len: 13
j_gene: TRBJ1-3
v_gene: TRBV5-1
CDR3nt: TGCGCCAGCAGGGATCTCTCTGGAAACACCATATATTTT
CDR3aa: CASRDLSGNTIYF

abundance: .
d_gene: .
len: 15
j_gene: TRBJ2-1
v_gene: TRBV5-5
CDR3nt: TGTGCCAGCAGATTAGACTACACTCTATACAATGAGCAGTTCTTC
CDR3aa: CASRLDYTLYNEQFF

abundance: .
d_gene: TRBD2
len: 17
j_gene: TRBJ2-2
v_gene: TRBV7-6
CDR3nt: TGTGCCAGCAGCTTCGAATCTAGCGGGACGAACACCGGGGAGCTGTTTTTT
CDR3aa: CASSFESSGTNTGELFF

abundance: many
d_gene: .
len: 18
j_gene: TRBJ2-1
v_gene: TRBV20-1
CDR3nt: TGCAGTGCTAGAGATAGTTTGGGAGGACGGAGCTCCTACAATGAGCAGTTCTTC
CDR3aa: CSARDSLGGRSSYNEQFF

abundance: .
d_gene: TRBD2
len: 15
j_gene: TRBJ2-1
v_gene: TRBV6-2/TRBV6-3
CDR3nt: TGCGCCAGCAGGCGGGCGGGAGCGGTATACAATGAGCAGTTCTTC
CDR3aa: CASRRAGAVYNEQFF

abundance: many
d_gene: TRBD2
len: 17
j_gene: TRBJ2-7
v_gene: TRBV27
CDR3nt: TGTGCCAGCAGTTTACGGGCGGGAGGTGTGGTTCCCTACGAGCAGTACTTC
CDR3aa: CASSLRAGGVVPYEQYF

abundance: few
d_gene: .
len: 15
j_gene: TRBJ1-5
v_gene: TRBV12-3/TRBV12-4
CDR3nt: TGTGCCAGCAGGTACCAGGGATTGGGCAATCAGCCCCAGCATTTT
CDR3aa: CASRYQGLGNQPQHF

abundance: medium-sized
d_gene: .
len: 15
j_gene: TRBJ2-1
v_gene: TRBV6-2/TRBV6-3
CDR3nt: TGTGCCAGCAGTTACCTGGCGGAGCAGAACAATGAGCAGTTCTTC
CDR3aa: CASSYLAEQNNEQFF

abundance: few
d_gene: TRBD1
len: 15
j_gene: TRBJ2-5
v_gene: TRBV20-1
CDR3nt: TGCAGTGCTAGAGCTGGGACAGGAGCCAGGTGGACCCAGTACTTC
CDR3aa: CSARAGTGARWTQYF

abundance: .
d_gene: .
len: 14
j_gene: TRBJ1-2
v_gene: TRBV10-2
CDR3nt: TGCGCCAGCATCCAGGATCCCCTTTTCTATGGCTACACCTTC
CDR3aa: CASIQDPLFYGYTF